This passage covers 25 T cell receptor beta chains from one sample sequenced in a study of blood T cell repertoires in COVID-19. Measured with immunoSEQ multiplex PCR; TCRdb has only the in-frame clones, and not every one. The profile shows a few hundred thousand clones, 70% to 90% of them singletons. The sample comprised PBMCs or T cells enriched from blood (not recorded which). All receptors come from a woman aged 40 to 55 who had recovered from COVID-19.

DNA for the CDR3: TGTGCCATCAGTGAGGGTCGGTATGGCTACACCTTC. This codes for CAISEGRYGYTF. The chain combines TRBV10-3 with TRBJ1-2; D ambiguous. Germline-derived CDR1 and CDR2 are ENHRY and SYGVKD. Trimming left V 2 bases short and J 5 bases short, with 6 bases between. The CDR3 loop spans 12 amino acids.

The CDR3 region is CASSIFGGHNEQFF. CDR3 nucleotide sequence: TGTGCCAGTAGTATCTTCGGGGGGCACAATGAGCAGTTCTTC. The chain joins TRBV19 to TRBJ2-1; D perhaps matches TRBD2 (7 bases). Trimming left V 3 bases short and J 5 bases short, with 11 bases between. The CDR3 runs 14 residues. Looked up from germline, CDR1 is LNHDA and CDR2 is SQIVND (reference sequence).

The chain recombines TRBV3-1 (or the pseudogene TRBV3-2) with TRBJ2-1; 8 nucleotides agree with TRBD2. Trimming removed 0 bases from V and 0 bases from J; junction bases left unmatched: 7. CDR1 is LGHDT and CDR2 is YNNKEL in the germline V gene (reference sequence). This CDR3 is built from 18 residues. The CDR3 DNA reads TGTGCCAGCAGCCAAGATCTTAGAGCGGGGGTCTCCTACAATGAGCAGTTCTTC. The encoded protein is CASSQDLRAGVSYNEQFF.

This clone has just a few counts. This rearrangement joins TRBV30 to TRBJ2-2; 7 nucleotides align to TRBD2. V gave up 1 base and J gave up 4 bases; unmatched junction bases: 9. The CDR3 consists of 16 residues. CDR1 and CDR2 (germline): GTSNPN, SVGIG (reference sequence). The CDR3 sequence: CAWSAKAGASTGELFF. The CDR3 nucleotides are TGTGCCTGGAGTGCTAAGGCGGGAGCTAGCACCGGGGAGCTGTTTTTT.

This clone has just one count. The chain employs TRBV30 and TRBJ2-1; D may be TRBD1 (6 bases). This CDR3 has 14 residues. From germline, CDR1 is GTSNPN and CDR2 SVGIG (reference sequence). Trimming stripped 4 bases from V and 8 bases from J, with 18 bases between. The CDR3 sequence is CAWTPRGRGDEQFF. The CDR3, as DNA: TGTGCCTGGACACCCCGGGGCAGGGGCGATGAGCAGTTCTTC.

The chain has TRBV9 and TRBJ1-1; TRBD1 might be the D (5 bases). This CDR3 is built from 14 residues. The V gene lost 4 bases and the J gene lost 4 bases, with 14 bases spanning the gap. Germline CDR1 SGDLS, CDR2 YYNGEE. The CDR3 coding sequence is TGTGCCAGCAGCCCTCAGGGCAGTGGCACTGAAGCTTTCTTT. Its protein product is CASSPQGSGTEAFF.

The J gene is TRBJ1-1, the V gene TRBV7-9; the D gene is possibly TRBD1 (5 bases). Per germline, CDR1 SEHNR and CDR2 FQNEAQ (reference sequence). The CDR3 is 16 residues long. V lost 2 bases, J lost 4 bases, and 17 bases lay in between. The CDR3 protein is CASSLLLDRGRTEAFF. The CDR3 nucleotides are TGTGCCAGCAGCTTACTACTTGACAGAGGTCGCACTGAAGCTTTCTTT.

J is TRBJ2-5 and V is TRBV9, with a tentative D call TRBD2 (7 bases). From germline, CDR1 is SGDLS and CDR2 YYNGEE. CDR3 length: 14 amino acids. Trimming shortened V by 5 bases and J by 4 bases, and 15 bases separated the two germline ends. The CDR3 nucleotides read TGTGCCAGCAGTGAGGGGGTAGCGGGAGAGACCCAGTACTTC. Its protein product is CASSEGVAGETQYF.

The chain combines TRBV27 with TRBJ1-3; D remains unclear. V was shortened by 6 bases and J by 9 bases, with 9 bases between the two germline ends. The CDR3 consists of 11 residues. Germline assignment: CDR1 MNHEY and CDR2 SMNVEV (reference sequence). CDR3 loop: CASSPRGTIYF. DNA of the CDR3: TGTGCCAGCAGCCCACGCGGCACCATATATTTT.

The rearrangement joins TRBV21-1 to TRBJ2-1; the table's D gene call, TRBD1, was not cross checked with the DNA. TRBV21-1 is a documented pseudogene. The CDR3 extends over 18 amino acids. The CDR3 protein is CASSGGRVNPGQDNEQFF. Here the CDR3 DNA reads TGTGCCAGCAGCGGAGGCCGAGTCAATCCGGGACAGGACAATGAGCAGTTCTTC.

The gene calls are TRBV24-1 and TRBJ1-5; the match to TRBD1 covers 10 bases. The V segment lost 4 bases and the J segment 9 bases; nucleotides outside the gene matches: 11. The CDR3 consists of 16 residues. From germline, CDR1 is KGHDR and CDR2 SFDVKD. The CDR3, as DNA: TGTGCCACCAGTGACGCGGGACAGGGGAAGGGACGGCCCCAGCATTTT. Its translation: CATSDAGQGKGRPQHF.

The chain has TRBV5-1 and TRBJ1-4; 8 bases match TRBD1. CDR1 is SGHRS and CDR2 is YFSETQ in the germline V gene. V lost 3 bases and J lost 5; bases outside the gene matches: 3. CDR3 length equals 14 residues. The CDR3 bases are TGCGCCAGCAGCTGGACAGGGAGAAATGAAAAACTGTTTTTT. Amino acid sequence: CASSWTGRNEKLFF. Full variable domain (outside the CDR3, taken from reference TRBV5-1 and TRBJ1-4): KAGVTQTPRYLIKTRGQQVTLSCSPISGHRSVSWYQQTPGQGLQFLFEYFSETQRNKGNFPGRFSGRQFSNSRSEMNVSTLELGDSALYLCASSWTGRNEKLFFGSGTQLSVL.

The chain carries TRBV9 and TRBJ1-2; 8 positions match TRBD1. This CDR3 is built from 14 residues. The ends lost 2 bases at V and 5 bases at J; junction bases unmatched: 5. Germline lookup yields CDR1 SGDLS and CDR2 YYNGEE. The CDR3 reads CASSVQGAIYGYTF. In DNA, the CDR3 is TGTGCCAGCAGCGTCCAGGGGGCAATATATGGCTACACCTTC.

This clone appeared a few times. V gene TRBV24-1 combines with J gene TRBJ1-5, with D maybe TRBD1 (6 bases). From germline, CDR1 is KGHDR and CDR2 SFDVKD. The V gene lost 4 bases and the J gene lost 5 bases, with 17 bases spanning the gap. The CDR3 covers 16 residues. CDR3 nucleotide sequence: TGTGCCACCAGTGAAAACAGGGTTGGCCTAGATCAGCCCCAGCATTTT. Its protein is CATSENRVGLDQPQHF.

The rearrangement uses TRBV19 and TRBJ2-5, with TRBD2 matching 9 bases. CDR1 and CDR2 (germline): LNHDA, SQIVND (reference sequence). There are 16 residues in the CDR3. The V gene end was trimmed by 4 bases and the J gene end by 5 bases; junction bases not matched to a gene: 11. CDR3 region: CASSTRISGGGETQYF. As DNA, the CDR3 is TGTGCCAGTAGTACTAGGATTAGCGGGGGCGGGGAGACCCAGTACTTC.

This clone showed up just a few times. The chain recombines TRBV7-9 with TRBJ1-1, with D perhaps matching TRBD1 (5 bases). V was shortened by 6 bases and J by 0 bases, with 11 bases between the two germline ends. This CDR3 has 14 amino acids. Germline CDR1 reads SEHNR; CDR2 reads FQNEAQ (reference sequence). CDR3 residues: CASSSRQMNTEAFF. The CDR3 nucleotides read TGTGCCAGCAGTTCGAGACAGATGAACACTGAAGCTTTCTTT. The variable domain in full, with the rest retrieved from reference TRBV7-9 and TRBJ1-1, is DTGVSQNPRHKITKRGQNVTFRCDPISEHNRLYWYRQTLGQGPEFLTYFQNEAQLEKSRLLSDRFSAERPKGSFSTLEIQRTEQGDSAMYLCASSSRQMNTEAFFGQGTRLTVV.

This sequence joins TRBV11-3 and TRBJ2-7; 8 bases fit TRBD1. After removal of 5 bases from V and 3 bases from J, the junction contained 3 bases not matched to a gene. The V gene's germline CDR1 is SGHNT and CDR2 YENEEA. The CDR3 loop spans 13 amino acids. The DNA for the CDR3 is TGTGCCAGCAGCCTTACAGGGGGCTACGAGCAGTACTTC. This encodes CASSLTGGYEQYF. The full variable domain, in which reference TRBV11-3 and TRBJ2-7 provide the parts outside the CDR3, is EAGVVQSPRYKIIEKKQPVAFWCNPISGHNTLYWYLQNLGQGPELLIRYENEEAVDDSQLPKDRFSAERLKGVDSTLKIQPAELGDSAVYLCASSLTGGYEQYFGPGTRLTVT.

The CDR3 DNA reads as TGTGCCAGCAGTGACTTCTACGAGCAGTACTTC. It is translated as CASSDFYEQYF. The rearrangement joins TRBV25-1 to TRBJ2-7; no clear D gene. Germline values: CDR1 MGHDK, CDR2 SYGVNS. CDR3 length equals 11 residues. Trimming removed 3 bases at V and 3 bases at J, with 3 bases between.

This chain links TRBV6-2 or TRBV6-3 with TRBJ2-2; 8 bases match TRBD1. Trimming took 7 bases from V and 2 from J; bases not matched to a gene: 18. The CDR3 extends over 19 amino acids. CDR1 is MNHEY, CDR2 SVGEGT, per germline. CDR3 residues: CASTPLPDRVPVNTGELFF. DNA of the CDR3: TGTGCCAGCACCCCACTCCCGGACAGGGTACCCGTAAACACCGGGGAGCTGTTTTTT.

This clone was counted only a few times. CDR3 sequence reads: CASSRNYLASYEQYF. The CDR3 DNA is TGTGCCAGCAGCCGAAACTACCTAGCTTCCTACGAGCAGTACTTC. The chain uses TRBV7-8 and TRBJ2-7; a possible D gene is TRBD2 (5 bases). Germline V gene data show CDR1 as SGHVS and CDR2 as FQNEAQ. Trimming shortened V by 5 bases and J by 1 base, and 15 bases separated the two germline ends. The CDR3 is 15 amino acids.

The J gene is TRBJ1-5, the V gene TRBV2, with TRBD1 as a possible D gene (5 bases). CDR1 is SNHLY and CDR2 is FYNNEI in the germline V gene. The CDR3 contains 14 residues. Trimming shortened V by 4 bases and J by 3 bases, and 10 bases separated the two germline ends. As DNA, the CDR3 is TGTGCCAGCAGTGCGGCGGGGGTCAATCAGCCCCAGCATTTT. The encoded protein is CASSAAGVNQPQHF. The complete variable domain, with remaining parts taken from reference TRBV2 and TRBJ1-5, reads EPEVTQTPSHQVTQMGQEVILRCVPISNHLYFYWYRQILGQKVEFLVSFYNNEISEKSEIFDDQFSVERPDGSNFTLKIRSTKLEDSAMYFCASSAAGVNQPQHFGDGTRLSIL.

The chain uses TRBV14 and TRBJ2-1, with TRBD2 as a possible D gene (6 bases). This CDR3 contains 17 residues. Per the germline V gene, CDR1 is SGHDN and CDR2 is FVKESK. V dropped 4 bases and J dropped 3 bases, with 19 bases sitting between them. The DNA of the CDR3 is TGTGCCAGCAGCCTCATCCACGGGGGTCAACTCTACAATGAGCAGTTCTTC. It codes for CASSLIHGGQLYNEQFF. The variable domain in full, with the rest retrieved from reference TRBV14 and TRBJ2-1, is EAGVTQFPSHSVIEKGQTVTLRCDPISGHDNLYWYRRVMGKEIKFLLHFVKESKQDESGMPNNRFLAERTGGTYSTLKVQPAELEDSGVYFCASSLIHGGQLYNEQFFGPGTRLTVL.

The chain couples TRBV7-2 to TRBJ1-6, with no clear D. Trimming removed 1 base from V and 5 bases from J, with 9 bases in between. The CDR3 is made up of 15 amino acids. CDR1 and CDR2 (germline): SGHTA, FQGNSA. CDR3 protein: CASSLVVQHNSPLHF. CDR3 bases: TGTGCCAGCAGCTTAGTTGTACAGCATAATTCACCCCTCCACTTT.

This chain uses TRBV7-2 with TRBJ1-1; a weak D match, TRBD1 (5 bases). Germline assignment: CDR1 SGHTA and CDR2 FQGNSA. Trimming took off 1 base at V and 0 bases at J, with 9 bases between the two ends. This CDR3 is built from 15 residues. Here the CDR3 reads CASSLGSGLNTEAFF. The CDR3 DNA sequence: TGTGCCAGCAGCTTAGGATCAGGGCTGAACACTGAAGCTTTCTTT. Combining the CDR3 with reference TRBV7-2 and TRBJ1-1 gives the whole variable domain GAGVSQSPSNKVTEKGKDVELRCDPISGHTALYWYRQSLGQGLEFLIYFQGNSAPDKSGLPSDRFSAERTGGSVSTLTIQRTQQEDSAVYLCASSLGSGLNTEAFFGQGTRLTVV.

The chain combines TRBV15 with TRBJ2-7, with TRBD1 as a possible D gene (6 bases). The germline V gene has CDR1 LNHNV and CDR2 YYDKDF (reference sequence). The V end lost 0 bases, the J end lost 2 bases, and 14 bases lay between the germline ends. The CDR3 sequence is 16 residues long. The CDR3 DNA reads TGTGCCACCAGCAGAGACAGGGGTGGGGCCACCTACGAGCAGTACTTC. Translated: CATSRDRGGATYEQYF.